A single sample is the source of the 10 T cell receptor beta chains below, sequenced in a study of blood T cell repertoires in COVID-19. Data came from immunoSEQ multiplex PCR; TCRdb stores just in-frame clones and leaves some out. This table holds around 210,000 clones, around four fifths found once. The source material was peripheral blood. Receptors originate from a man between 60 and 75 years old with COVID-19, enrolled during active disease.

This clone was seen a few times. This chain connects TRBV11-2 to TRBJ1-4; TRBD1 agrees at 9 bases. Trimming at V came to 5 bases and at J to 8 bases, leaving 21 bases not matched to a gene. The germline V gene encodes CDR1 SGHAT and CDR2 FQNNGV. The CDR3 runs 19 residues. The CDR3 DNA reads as TGTGCCAGCAGCCCGGGTCCCGGGACAGGGTTCCGTCGGCAGGAAAAACTGTTTTTT. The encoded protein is CASSPGPGTGFRRQEKLFF.

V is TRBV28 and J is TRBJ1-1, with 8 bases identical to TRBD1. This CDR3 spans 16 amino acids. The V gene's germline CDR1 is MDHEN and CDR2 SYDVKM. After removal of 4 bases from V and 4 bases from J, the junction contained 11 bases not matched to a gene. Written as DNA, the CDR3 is TGTGCCAGCAGTTCCGCACTCAGGGGGCCTAGCACTGAAGCTTTCTTT. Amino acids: CASSSALRGPSTEAFF.

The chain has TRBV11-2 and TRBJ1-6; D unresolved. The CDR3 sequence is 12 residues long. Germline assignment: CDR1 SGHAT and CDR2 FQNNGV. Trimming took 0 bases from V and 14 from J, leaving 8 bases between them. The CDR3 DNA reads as TGTGCCAGCAGCTTAGATATGAGCACCCTCCACTTT. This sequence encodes CASSLDMSTLHF.

The CDR3 loop reads CASYRPGQGTEQYF. CDR3 nucleotide sequence: TGTGCCAGCTACCGTCCGGGACAGGGGACCGAGCAGTACTTC. The rearrangement uses TRBV6-5 and TRBJ2-7; TRBD1 agrees at 10 bases. CDR1 is MNHEY and CDR2 is SVGAGI in the germline V gene. The V and J ends lost 8 bases and 6 bases, in that order; junction bases with no gene match: 10. This CDR3 comprises 14 residues.

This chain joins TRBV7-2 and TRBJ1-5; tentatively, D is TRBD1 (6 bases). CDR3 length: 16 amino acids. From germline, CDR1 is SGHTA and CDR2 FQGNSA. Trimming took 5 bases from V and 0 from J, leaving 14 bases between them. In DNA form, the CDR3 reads TGTGCCAGCAGCCTACAGGGAATTCATAGCAATCAGCCCCAGCATTTT. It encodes CASSLQGIHSNQPQHF.

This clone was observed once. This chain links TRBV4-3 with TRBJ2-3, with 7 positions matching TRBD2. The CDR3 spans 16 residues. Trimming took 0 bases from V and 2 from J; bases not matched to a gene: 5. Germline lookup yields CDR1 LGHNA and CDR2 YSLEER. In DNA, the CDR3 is TGCGCCAGCAGCCAAGAGTTGGGGGGGTTCACAGATACGCAGTATTTT. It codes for CASSQELGGFTDTQYF.

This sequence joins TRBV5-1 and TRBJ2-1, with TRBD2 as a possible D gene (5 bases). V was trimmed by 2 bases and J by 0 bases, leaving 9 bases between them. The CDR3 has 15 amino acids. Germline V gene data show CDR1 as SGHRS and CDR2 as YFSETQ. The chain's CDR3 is CASSLGSLSYNEQFF. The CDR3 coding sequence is TGCGCCAGCAGCTTAGGGAGTCTCTCCTACAATGAGCAGTTCTTC.

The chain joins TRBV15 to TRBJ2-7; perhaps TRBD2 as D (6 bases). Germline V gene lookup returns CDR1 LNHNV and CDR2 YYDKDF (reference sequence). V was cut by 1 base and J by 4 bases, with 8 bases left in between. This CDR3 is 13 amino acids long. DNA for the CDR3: TGTGCCACCAGCAGAGGACGGGAGTACGAGCAGTACTTC. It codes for CATSRGREYEQYF.

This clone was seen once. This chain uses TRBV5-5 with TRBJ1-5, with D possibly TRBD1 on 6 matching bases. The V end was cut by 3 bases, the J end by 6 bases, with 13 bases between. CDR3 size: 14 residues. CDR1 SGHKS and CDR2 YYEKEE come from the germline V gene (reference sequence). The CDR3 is CASSSDSSFQPQHF. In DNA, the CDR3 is TGTGCCAGCAGCTCGGACAGTTCGTTTCAGCCCCAGCATTTT. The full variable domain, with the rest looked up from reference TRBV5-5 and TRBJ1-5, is DAGVTQSPTHLIKTRGQQVTLRCSPISGHKSVSWYQQVLGQGPQFIFQYYEKEERGRGNFPDRFSARQFPNYSSELNVNALLLGDSALYLCASSSDSSFQPQHFGDGTRLSIL.

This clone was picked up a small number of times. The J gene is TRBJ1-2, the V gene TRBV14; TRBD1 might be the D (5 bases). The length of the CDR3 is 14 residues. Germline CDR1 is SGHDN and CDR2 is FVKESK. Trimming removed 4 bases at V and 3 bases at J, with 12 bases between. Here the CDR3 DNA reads TGTGCCAGCAGCCTCGCGGGAGGGGACTATGGCTACACCTTC. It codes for CASSLAGGDYGYTF.